This TCR beta chain was captured by sequencing in a study of T cells in localized non-small cell lung cancer. CDR3 length: 19 amino acids. The V gene end was trimmed by 3 bases and the J gene end by 3 bases; junction bases not matched to a gene: 16. Germline values: CDR1 SGHRS, CDR2 YFSETQ. The table came from immunoSEQ multiplex PCR; TCRdb's copy has only in-frame clones and leaves some out. This sample has approximately 11,000 clones, with about 29% found just once. Points from the study as a whole: Median approximately 61 top-100 tumor clones were shared with paired adjacent lung. Tumor showed lower T cell clonality than uninvolved adjacent lung, where it was highest.

About this clone: What it recognizes is unknown.

The input for sequencing was lung tumor tissue, taken before any cancer treatment. The sequence derives from a man aged 35 to 69 with stage I lung adenocarcinoma. V gene TRBV5-1 combines with J gene TRBJ2-3; 10 bases map to TRBD2. The CDR3 bases are TGCGCCAGCAGCTCGAAGACTTCAGGTAGCGGGGGGACTACAGATACGCAGTATTTT. Its translation: CASSSKTSGSGGTTDTQYF.